Each of the 6 T cell receptor beta chains below was sequenced from the same sample in a study of blood T cells in healthy people across ages. Then a second PCR, running roughly 7 to 11 cycles, was carried out with a sample-barcoded 5' primer and a J-beta primer mix. TCRdb called the 5' RACE reads again in MiXCR, with one record for every CDR3 protein. Found here are about 970,000 distinct CDR3 sequences, just over 50% of them singletons; the top ten hold 20% to 25%. The specimen sequenced was blood. Receptors were obtained from a woman aged 55-70 years in good health.

This sequence joins TRBV5-6 and TRBJ1-1, with D possibly matching TRBD1 (5 bases). V dropped 2 bases and J dropped 4 bases, with 15 bases sitting between them. The CDR3 loop spans 15 amino acids. Per germline, CDR1 SGHDT and CDR2 YYEEEE. The DNA for the CDR3 is TGTGCCAGCAGCTTAAGAGGGGCGGACCTCACTGAAGCTTTCTTT. Translating it yields CASSLRGADLTEAFF. The whole variable domain, filled in from reference TRBV5-6 and TRBJ1-1, reads DAGVTQSPTHLIKTRGQQVTLRCSPKSGHDTVSWYQQALGQGPQFIFQYYEEEERQRGNFPDRFSGHQFPNYSSELNVNALLLGDSALYLCASSLRGADLTEAFFGQGTRLTVV.

The chain is built from TRBV27 and TRBJ1-1; D is undetermined. V was shortened by 5 bases and J by 8 bases, with 15 bases between the two germline ends. Per the germline V gene, CDR1 is MNHEY and CDR2 is SMNVEV (reference sequence). The CDR3 totals 13 residues. The CDR3 region is CASSPTRLREAFF. CDR3 DNA sequence: TGTGCCAGCAGTCCTACCCGGCTGCGAGAAGCTTTCTTT.

V and J are TRBV7-9 and TRBJ2-7; 7 nucleotides match TRBD2. The CDR3 length is 15 residues. Looked up from germline, CDR1 is SEHNR and CDR2 is FQNEAQ (reference sequence). With V trimmed by 0 bases and J by 7 bases, 9 bases remained unmatched. CDR3 sequence: CASSLALADYNEQYF. CDR3 sequence (DNA): TGTGCCAGCAGCTTAGCGCTAGCGGACTACAATGAGCAGTACTTC. Complete variable domain (other parts from reference TRBV7-9 and TRBJ2-7): DTGVSQNPRHKITKRGQNVTFRCDPISEHNRLYWYRQTLGQGPEFLTYFQNEAQLEKSRLLSDRFSAERPKGSFSTLEIQRTEQGDSAMYLCASSLALADYNEQYFGPGTRLTVT.

The chain combines TRBV20-1 with TRBJ2-4; D tentatively reads TRBD1 or TRBD2 (6 bases each). Trimming left V 0 bases short and J 3 bases short, with 12 bases between. The CDR3 totals 15 residues. Germline V gives CDR1 DFQATT, CDR2 SNEGSKA (reference sequence). In nucleotides, the CDR3 is TGCAGTGCTAGAGAAGCGGAGGGGGGCAAAAACATTCAGTACTTC. Its translation: CSAREAEGGKNIQYF.

The CDR3 region is CSARVDLSPSYEQYF. The DNA for the CDR3 is TGCAGTGCTAGAGTAGACTTATCCCCCTCCTACGAGCAGTACTTC. The chain is built from TRBV20-1 and TRBJ2-7; no clear D. V lost 1 base and J 0 bases, leaving 13 bases between the germline ends. From germline, CDR1 is DFQATT and CDR2 SNEGSKA (reference sequence). The CDR3 extends over 15 amino acids.

The V and J genes are TRBV27 and TRBJ2-3; D may match TRBD1 or TRBD2 (6 bases each). Trimming removed 6 bases from V and 1 base from J, with 17 bases in between. The CDR3 consists of 16 residues. Germline CDR1 and CDR2: MNHEY and SMNVEV (reference sequence). The CDR3 bases are TGTGCCAGCAGCCTCCTGGGGGCGGGACGCACAGATACGCAGTATTTT. This codes for CASSLLGAGRTDTQYF.